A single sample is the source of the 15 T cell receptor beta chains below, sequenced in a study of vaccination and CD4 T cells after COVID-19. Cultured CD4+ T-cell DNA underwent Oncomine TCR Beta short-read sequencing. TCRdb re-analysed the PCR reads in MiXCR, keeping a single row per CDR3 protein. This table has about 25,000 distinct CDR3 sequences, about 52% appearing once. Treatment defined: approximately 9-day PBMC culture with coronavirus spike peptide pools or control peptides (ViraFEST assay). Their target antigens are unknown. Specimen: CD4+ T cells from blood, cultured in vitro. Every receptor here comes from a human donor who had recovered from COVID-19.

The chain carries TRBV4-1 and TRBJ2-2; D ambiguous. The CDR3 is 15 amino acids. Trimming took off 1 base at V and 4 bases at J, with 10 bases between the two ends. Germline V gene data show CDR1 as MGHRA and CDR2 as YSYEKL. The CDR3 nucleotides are TGCGCCAGCAGCCAAGTTTTGGGGTTCACCGGGGAGCTGTTTTTT. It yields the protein CASSQVLGFTGELFF.

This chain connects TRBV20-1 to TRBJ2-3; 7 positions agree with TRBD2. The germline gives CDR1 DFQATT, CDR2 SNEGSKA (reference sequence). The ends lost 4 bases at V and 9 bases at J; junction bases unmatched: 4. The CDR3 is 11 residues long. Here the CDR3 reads CSAKAGPTQYF. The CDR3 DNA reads TGCAGTGCTAAAGCGGGACCGACGCAGTATTTT.

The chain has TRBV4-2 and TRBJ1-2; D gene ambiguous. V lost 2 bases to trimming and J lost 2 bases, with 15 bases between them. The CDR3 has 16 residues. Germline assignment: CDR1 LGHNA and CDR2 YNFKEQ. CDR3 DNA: TGTGCCAGCAGCCAACAATCGGTAGGGCTGAACTATGGCTACACCTTC. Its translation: CASSQQSVGLNYGYTF.

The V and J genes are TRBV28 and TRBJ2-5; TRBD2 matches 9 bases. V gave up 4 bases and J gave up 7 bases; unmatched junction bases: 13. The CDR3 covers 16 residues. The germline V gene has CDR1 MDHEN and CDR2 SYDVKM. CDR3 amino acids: CASSSPISGSRGTQYF. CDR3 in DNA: TGTGCCAGCAGTTCCCCTATTAGCGGGAGCAGGGGGACCCAGTACTTC.

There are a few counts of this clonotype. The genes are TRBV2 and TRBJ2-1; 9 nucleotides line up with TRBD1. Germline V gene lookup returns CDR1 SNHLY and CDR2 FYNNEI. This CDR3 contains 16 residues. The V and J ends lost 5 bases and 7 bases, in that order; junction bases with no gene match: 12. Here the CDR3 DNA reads TGTGCCAGCAGTCCCGGACAGGGGATAGGGAAGAATGAGCAGTTCTTC. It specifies CASSPGQGIGKNEQFF.

The CDR3 region is CSARDIAGATYEQYF. Written as DNA, the CDR3 is TGCAGTGCTAGAGATATAGCGGGGGCCACCTACGAGCAGTACTTC. The chain recombines TRBV20-1 with TRBJ2-7, with TRBD2 matching over 9 bases. Germline loops: CDR1 DFQATT, CDR2 SNEGSKA (reference sequence). This CDR3 region has 15 residues. V shed 0 bases and J 2 bases; nucleotides not matched to a gene: 5.

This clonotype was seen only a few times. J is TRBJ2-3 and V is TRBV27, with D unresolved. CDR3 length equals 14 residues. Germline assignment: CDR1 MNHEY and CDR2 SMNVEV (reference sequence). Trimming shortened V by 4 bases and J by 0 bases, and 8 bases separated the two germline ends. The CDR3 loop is CASSYGSSTDTQYF. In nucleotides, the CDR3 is TGTGCCAGCAGTTACGGCTCTAGCACAGATACGCAGTATTTT.

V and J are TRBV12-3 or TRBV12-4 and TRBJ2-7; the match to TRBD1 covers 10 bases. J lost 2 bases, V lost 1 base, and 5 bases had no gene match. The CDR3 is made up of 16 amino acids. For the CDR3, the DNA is TGTGCCAGCAGTTTAGGTCTCGGACAGGGGGCCTACGAGCAGTACTTC. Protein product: CASSLGLGQGAYEQYF.

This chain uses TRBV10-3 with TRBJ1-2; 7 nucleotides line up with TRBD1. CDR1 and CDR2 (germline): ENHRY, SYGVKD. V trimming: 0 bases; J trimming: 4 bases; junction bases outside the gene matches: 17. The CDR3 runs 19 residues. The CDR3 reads CAISESLGQSVVRGYGYTF. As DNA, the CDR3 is TGTGCCATCAGTGAGTCGTTGGGACAGTCGGTGGTTAGAGGCTATGGCTACACCTTC.

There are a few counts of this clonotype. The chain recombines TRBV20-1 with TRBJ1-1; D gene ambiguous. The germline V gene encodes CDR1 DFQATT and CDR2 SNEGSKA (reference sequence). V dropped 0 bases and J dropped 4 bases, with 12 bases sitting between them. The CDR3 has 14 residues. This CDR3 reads CSARDFGVPTEAFF. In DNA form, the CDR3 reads TGCAGTGCTAGAGATTTCGGGGTACCCACTGAAGCTTTCTTT.

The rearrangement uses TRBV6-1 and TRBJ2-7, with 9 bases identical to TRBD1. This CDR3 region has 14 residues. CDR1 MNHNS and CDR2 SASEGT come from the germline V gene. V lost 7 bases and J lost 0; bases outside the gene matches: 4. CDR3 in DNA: TGTGCCAGCATTCCGGGACAGGGCTCCTACGAGCAGTACTTC. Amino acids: CASIPGQGSYEQYF.

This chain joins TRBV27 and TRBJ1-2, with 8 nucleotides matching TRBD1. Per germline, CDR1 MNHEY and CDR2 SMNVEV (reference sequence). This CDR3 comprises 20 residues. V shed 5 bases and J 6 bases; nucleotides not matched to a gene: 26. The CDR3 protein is CASSHTLTGTGFSLPHGYTF. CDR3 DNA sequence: TGTGCCAGCAGTCATACCTTGACTGGGACAGGTTTCTCCCTTCCACATGGCTACACCTTC.

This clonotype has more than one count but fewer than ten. The DNA of the CDR3 is TGTGCCAGCAGTTTAGCCCTTTCGTTACTAGCGGGCCTCTACAATGAGCAGTTCTTC. Translated, it gives CASSLALSLLAGLYNEQFF. The chain carries TRBV28 and TRBJ2-1; TRBD2 agrees at 9 bases. Losses at the gene ends were 2 bases for V and 3 bases for J; bases not matched to a gene: 14. The CDR3 sequence is 19 residues long. In germline, CDR1 is MDHEN, CDR2 SYDVKM.

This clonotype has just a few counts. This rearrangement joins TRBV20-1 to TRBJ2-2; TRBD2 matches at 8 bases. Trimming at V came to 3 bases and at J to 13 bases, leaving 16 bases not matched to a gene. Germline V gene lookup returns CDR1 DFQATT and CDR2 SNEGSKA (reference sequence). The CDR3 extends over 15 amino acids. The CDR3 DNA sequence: TGCAGTGCTAGGACTAGCGTGAACACCGGGGAGTCGCTGTTTTTT. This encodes CSARTSVNTGESLFF.

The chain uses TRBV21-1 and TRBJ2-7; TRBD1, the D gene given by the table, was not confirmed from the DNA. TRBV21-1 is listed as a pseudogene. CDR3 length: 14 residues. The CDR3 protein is CASSKEVGAYEQYF. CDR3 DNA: TGTGCCAGCAGCAAAGAGGTGGGGGCGTACGAGCAGTACTTC.